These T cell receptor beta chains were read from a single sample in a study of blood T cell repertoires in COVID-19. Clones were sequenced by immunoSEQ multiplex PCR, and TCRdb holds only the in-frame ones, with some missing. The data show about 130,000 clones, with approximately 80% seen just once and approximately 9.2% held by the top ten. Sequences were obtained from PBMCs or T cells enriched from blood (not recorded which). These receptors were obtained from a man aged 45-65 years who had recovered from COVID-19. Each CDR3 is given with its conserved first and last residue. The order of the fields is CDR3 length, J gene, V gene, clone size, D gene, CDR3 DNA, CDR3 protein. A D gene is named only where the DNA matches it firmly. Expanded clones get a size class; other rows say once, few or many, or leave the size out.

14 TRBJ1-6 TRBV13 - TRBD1 TGTGCCAGCAGCTTGGGACAGGAAATTTCACCCCTCCACTTT CASSLGQEISPLHF
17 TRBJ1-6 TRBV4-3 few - TGCGCCAGCAGCCAAGAACCCCCAGCGGGAGGATGGTCACCCCTCCACTTT CASSQEPPAGGWSPLHF
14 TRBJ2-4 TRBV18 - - TGTGCCAGCTCACCACCGGCAACCAAAAACATTCAGTACTTC CASSPPATKNIQYF
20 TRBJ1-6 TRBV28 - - TGTGCCAGCAGTTATGGGTCTCTGGCAGGCTCCGGCTCCTATAATTCACCCCTCCACTTT CASSYGSLAGSGSYNSPLHF
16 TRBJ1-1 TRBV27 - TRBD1 TGTGCCAGCAAACCTGAACTGACAGGGTGGATCACTGAAGCTTTCTTT CASKPELTGWITEAFF
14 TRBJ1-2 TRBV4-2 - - TGTGCCAGCAGCGCCCTTGACGGGAACTATGGCTACACCTTC CASSALDGNYGYTF
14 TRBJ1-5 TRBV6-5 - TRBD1 TGTGCCAGCAGCCAACAGGGGGCGGTTCAGCCCCAGCATTTT CASSQQGAVQPQHF
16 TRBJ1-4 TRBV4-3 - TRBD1 TGCGCCAGCAGCCAGCCACAGGGGGGAGCTGGTGAAAAACTGTTTTTT CASSQPQGGAGEKLFF
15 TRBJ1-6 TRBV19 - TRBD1 TGTGCCAGTAGTGACTCACAGGGGGCGCGGACACCCCTCCACTTT CASSDSQGARTPLHF
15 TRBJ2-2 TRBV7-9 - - TGTGCCAGCAGCTGGTCCTCAGGGGCCACCGGGGAGCTGTTTTTT CASSWSSGATGELFF
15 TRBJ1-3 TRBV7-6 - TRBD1 TGTGCCAGCAGCTCGGGACAGGGAGGGGGAAACACCATATATTTT CASSSGQGGGNTIYF
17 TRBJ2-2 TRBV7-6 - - TGTGCCAGCAGCTTAGAGAGTGGGGGCGGACGGACCGGGGAGCTGTTTTTT CASSLESGGGRTGELFF
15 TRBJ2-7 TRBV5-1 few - TGCGCCAGCAGCCTGGGTGGAGGGAACACCTACGAGCAGTACTTC CASSLGGGNTYEQYF
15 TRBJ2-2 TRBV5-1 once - TGCGCCAGCAGCTTGGAATCCCTGTACACCGGGGAGCTGTTTTTT CASSLESLYTGELFF
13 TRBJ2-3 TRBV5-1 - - TGCGCCAGCAGGCCAGACAACACAGATACGCAGTATTTT CASRPDNTDTQYF
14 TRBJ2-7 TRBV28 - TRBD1 TGTGCCAGCAGCAAGGGACAGGGGCCCTACGAGCAGTACTTC CASSKGQGPYEQYF
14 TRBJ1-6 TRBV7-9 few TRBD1 TGTGCCAGCAGCTTAGCAAGGGACAGGACACCCCTCCACTTT CASSLARDRTPLHF
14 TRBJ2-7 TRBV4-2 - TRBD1 TGTGCCAGCAGCCCCCCGGGACAGGGGTACGAGCAGTACTTC CASSPPGQGYEQYF
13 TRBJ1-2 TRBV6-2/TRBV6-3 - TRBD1 TGTGCCAGCAGTGACAGGGACGACTATGGCTACACCTTC CASSDRDDYGYTF
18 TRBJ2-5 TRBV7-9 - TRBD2 TGTGCCAGCAGCCCCAGACTAGCGGGGGGGAAAATCTTAGAGACCCAGTACTTC CASSPRLAGGKILETQYF
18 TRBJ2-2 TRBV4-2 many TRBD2 TGTGCCAGCAGCCCAAAAGGACTAGCGGGAGGGAACACCGGGGAGCTGTTTTTT CASSPKGLAGGNTGELFF
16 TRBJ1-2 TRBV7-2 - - TGTGCCAGCAGCCCTACAAGCCCGGGTCCCCTCTATGGCTACACCTTC CASSPTSPGPLYGYTF
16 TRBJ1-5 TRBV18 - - TGTGCCAGCTCACCAAATGTTCCCCGGGAGGATCAGCCCCAGCATTTT CASSPNVPREDQPQHF
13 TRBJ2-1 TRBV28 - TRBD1 TGTGCCAGCACTTGGACAGGGGGCGGTGAGCAGTTCTTC CASTWTGGGEQFF
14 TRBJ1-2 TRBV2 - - TGTGCCAGCAGTGAAGGACAGCGCTACTATGGCTACACCTTC CASSEGQRYYGYTF
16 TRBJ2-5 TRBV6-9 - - TGTGCCAGCAGTTCTAGACAGCAAAGGAACCAAGAGACCCAGTACTTC CASSSRQQRNQETQYF
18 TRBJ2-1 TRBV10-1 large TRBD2 TGCGCCAGCAGTGAGTCGAACCTTTCCCCGGGGGGGGTAAATGAGCAGTTCTTC CASSESNLSPGGVNEQFF
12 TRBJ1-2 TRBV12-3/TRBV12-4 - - TGTGCCAGCAGTTTATGGCAGGGGGGCTACACCTTC CASSLWQGGYTF
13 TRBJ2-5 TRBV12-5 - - TGTGCTAGTGGCCAGGCGTACCAAGAGACCCAGTACTTC CASGQAYQETQYF
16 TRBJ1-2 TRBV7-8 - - TGTGCCAGCAGCTTAGGTACAGGTCTCAGCCACTATGGCTACACCTTC CASSLGTGLSHYGYTF
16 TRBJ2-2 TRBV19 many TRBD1 TGTGCCAGTAGTGCCCGGACAGGGGGCTACACCGGGGAGCTGTTTTTT CASSARTGGYTGELFF
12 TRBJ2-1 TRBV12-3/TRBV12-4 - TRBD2 TGTGCCAGCAGTACTAGCGGGGTTCGGCAGTTCTTC CASSTSGVRQFF
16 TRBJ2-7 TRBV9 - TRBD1 TGTGCCAGCAGCGTAGGATGGGACAGGGGTTCGGACGAGCAGTACTTC CASSVGWDRGSDEQYF
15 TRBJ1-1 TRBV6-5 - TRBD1 TGTGCCAGCATGGGGGTGGGACAGGGGGGAAAGGAAGCTTTCTTT CASMGVGQGGKEAFF
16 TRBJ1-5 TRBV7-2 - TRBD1 TGTGCCAGCAGCCCAATGGGACAGGGGGCGGGTCAGCCCCAGCATTTT CASSPMGQGAGQPQHF
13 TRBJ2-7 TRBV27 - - TGTGCCAGCAGTTCCACAGGGCTCTACGAGCAGTACTTC CASSSTGLYEQYF
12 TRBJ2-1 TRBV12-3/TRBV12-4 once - TGTGCCAGCAGTTTAGACAGGCATGAGCAGTTCTTC CASSLDRHEQFF
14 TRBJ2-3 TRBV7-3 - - TGTGCCAGCAGCTTGCGGGGTAGCACAGATACGCAGTATTTT CASSLRGSTDTQYF
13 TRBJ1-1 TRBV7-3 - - TGTGCCAGCAGTGTGCAGGAGAACACTGAAGCTTTCTTT CASSVQENTEAFF
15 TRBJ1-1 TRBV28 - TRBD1 TGTGCCAGCAGATCCGCCGGGACAGTGAACACTGAAGCTTTCTTT CASRSAGTVNTEAFF
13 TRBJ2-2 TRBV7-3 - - TGTGCCAGCAGCTTAACCCTGACCGGGGAGCTGTTTTTT CASSLTLTGELFF
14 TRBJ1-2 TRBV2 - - TGTGCCAGCAGTGATTGGAGACCTAACTATGGCTACACCTTC CASSDWRPNYGYTF
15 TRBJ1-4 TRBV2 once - TGTGCCAGCAGTGATCCAGGGATAACTAATGAAAAACTGTTTTTT CASSDPGITNEKLFF
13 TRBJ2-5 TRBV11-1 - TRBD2 TGTGCCAGCAGCGTCCGGGAGGTCGGGACCCAGTACTTC CASSVREVGTQYF
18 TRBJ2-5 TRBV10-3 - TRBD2 TGTGCCATCAGTGAGTCGTGGCTAGCGGGGGGAGTCCAAGAGACCCAGTACTTC CAISESWLAGGVQETQYF
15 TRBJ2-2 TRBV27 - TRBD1 TGTGCCAGCAGTAGCCGGGACAGGGCGGCCGGGGAGCTGTTTTTT CASSSRDRAAGELFF